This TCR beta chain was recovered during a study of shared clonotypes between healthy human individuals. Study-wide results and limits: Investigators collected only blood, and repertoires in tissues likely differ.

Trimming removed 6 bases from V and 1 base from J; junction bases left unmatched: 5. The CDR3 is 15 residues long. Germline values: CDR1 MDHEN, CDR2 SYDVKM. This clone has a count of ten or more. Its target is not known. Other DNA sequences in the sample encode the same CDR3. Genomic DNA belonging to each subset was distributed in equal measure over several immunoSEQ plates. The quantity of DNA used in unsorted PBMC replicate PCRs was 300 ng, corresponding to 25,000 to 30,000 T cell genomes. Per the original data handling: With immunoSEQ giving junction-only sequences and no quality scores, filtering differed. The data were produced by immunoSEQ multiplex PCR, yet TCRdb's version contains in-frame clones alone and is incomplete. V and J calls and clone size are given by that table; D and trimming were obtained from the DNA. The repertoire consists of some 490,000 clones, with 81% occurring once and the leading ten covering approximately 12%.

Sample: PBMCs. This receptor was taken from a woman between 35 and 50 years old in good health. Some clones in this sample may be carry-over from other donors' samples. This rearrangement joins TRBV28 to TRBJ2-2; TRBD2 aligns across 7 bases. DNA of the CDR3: TGTGCCAGCAGGGGAGGGGATTTGAACACCGGGGAGCTGTTTTTT. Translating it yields CASRGGDLNTGELFF.